Listed here are 19 T cell receptor beta chains from one sample, sequenced in a study of response to subunit inactivated influenza vaccine. TCRdb processed the RT-PCR reads anew with MiXCR; each CDR3 protein has one entry. The table has 700,000 to 800,000 distinct CDR3 sequences, under 20% seen once. Material: PBMCs from blood, obtained 5 to 6 days after vaccination. The source of these receptors is a middle-aged man who received an inactivated influenza vaccine.

Only a few counts were recorded for this clonotype. The chain employs TRBV7-2 and TRBJ1-4; possibly TRBD1 for D (5 bases). There are 15 residues in the CDR3. Trimming shortened V by 5 bases and J by 5 bases, and 15 bases separated the two germline ends. Germline CDR1 reads SGHTA; CDR2 reads FQGNSA. The CDR3: CASSHFGGWNEKLFF. The CDR3 DNA follows: TGTGCCAGCAGCCATTTCGGGGGGTGGAATGAAAAACTGTTTTTT.

The rearrangement uses TRBV20-1 and TRBJ2-1, with TRBD2 matching over 8 bases. Trimming took 0 bases from V and 4 from J; bases not matched to a gene: 5. There are 15 residues in the CDR3. Germline values: CDR1 DFQATT, CDR2 SNEGSKA (reference sequence). The DNA of the CDR3 is TGCAGTGCTAGAGAACCAGCGGGAGATTACAATGAGCAGTTCTTC. Its translation: CSAREPAGDYNEQFF.

The V and J genes are TRBV27 and TRBJ2-7; no definite D call. Germline CDR1 is MNHEY and CDR2 is SMNVEV (reference sequence). The CDR3 is made up of 12 amino acids. V was cut by 6 bases and J by 3 bases, with 9 bases left in between. In DNA, the CDR3 is TGTGCCAGCAGCCGCAACTTCTACGAGCAGTACTTC. It encodes CASSRNFYEQYF.

V is TRBV27 and J is TRBJ2-7, with a tentative D call TRBD2 (6 bases). The germline V and J ends were trimmed by 5 bases and 1 base, with 15 bases remaining between them. Germline CDR1 reads MNHEY; CDR2 reads SMNVEV (reference sequence). The CDR3 sequence is 15 residues long. CDR3 DNA: TGTGCCAGCAGTGCCGCGGGACTGGGGTCCTACGAGCAGTACTTC. Its translation: CASSAAGLGSYEQYF.

The rearrangement uses TRBV12-3 or TRBV12-4 and TRBJ2-7; D is perhaps TRBD1 or TRBD2 (7 bases each). The CDR3 is made up of 16 amino acids. The V end lost 3 bases, the J end lost 1 base, and 16 bases lay between the germline ends. This chain's CDR3 is CASSLSPQGGSYEQYF. The DNA for the CDR3 is TGTGCCAGCAGTTTGTCCCCCCAGGGGGGGTCCTACGAGCAGTACTTC.

The rearrangement joins TRBV7-2 to TRBJ2-1, with 9 positions matching TRBD2. CDR3 length: 14 residues. The V gene end was trimmed by 11 bases and the J gene end by 8 bases; junction bases not matched to a gene: 13. CDR1 is SGHTA, CDR2 FQGNSA, per germline. The CDR3 reads CASVRGRGGHEQFF. In DNA form, the CDR3 reads TGTGCCTCGGTCCGCGGGCGGGGGGGCCATGAGCAGTTCTTC.

Only a few counts were recorded for this clonotype. The rearrangement links TRBV7-6 to TRBJ2-5; 9 bases line up with TRBD1. This CDR3 contains 15 residues. CDR1 SGHVS and CDR2 FNYEAQ come from the germline V gene. V dropped 5 bases and J dropped 4; count of bases not matched to a gene: 8. Here the CDR3 DNA reads TGTGCCAGCAGCGCACGACAGGGGGTAGGAGAGACCCAGTACTTC. Its protein product is CASSARQGVGETQYF.

The chain couples TRBV7-9 to TRBJ2-7; D is possibly TRBD2 (6 bases). The CDR3 length is 16 residues. The V gene's germline CDR1 is SEHNR and CDR2 FQNEAQ (reference sequence). Trimming shortened V by 5 bases and J by 3 bases, and 20 bases separated the two germline ends. The CDR3 DNA sequence: TGTGCCAGCAGCCGAAAACCGGGACTGAGTTTCTACGAGCAGTACTTC. The encoded protein is CASSRKPGLSFYEQYF. The full variable domain, completed using reference TRBV7-9 and TRBJ2-7, is DTGVSQNPRHKITKRGQNVTFRCDPISEHNRLYWYRQTLGQGPEFLTYFQNEAQLEKSRLLSDRFSAERPKGSFSTLEIQRTEQGDSAMYLCASSRKPGLSFYEQYFGPGTRLTVT.

This clonotype was seen a few times. The chain links TRBV20-1 to TRBJ2-7, with TRBD1 as a possible D gene (8 bases). This CDR3 contains 13 residues. The germline CDR1 and CDR2 sequences are DFQATT and SNEGSKA (reference sequence). The CDR3 sequence is CRTTGGGSYEQYF. The CDR3 DNA reads TGCAGAACTACAGGGGGAGGGTCCTACGAGCAGTACTTC.

This chain links TRBV6-1 with TRBJ1-1, with 10 bases that match TRBD1. The J segment lost 8 bases and the V segment lost 6 bases, leaving 12 bases of the junction unmatched. This CDR3 has 15 amino acids. In germline, CDR1 is MNHNS, CDR2 SASEGT. The CDR3 DNA sequence: TGTGCCAGCAGACCGGGACAGGGGCTTAGCCGGGAAGCTTTCTTT. It translates to CASRPGQGLSREAFF.

The gene calls are TRBV11-2 and TRBJ1-1; perhaps TRBD1 as D (6 bases). The V end was cut by 3 bases, the J end by 1 base, with 18 bases between. The CDR3 extends over 17 amino acids. Germline loops: CDR1 SGHAT, CDR2 FQNNGV. Written as DNA, the CDR3 is TGTGCCAGCAGCTTGTATGCCCTAAGAGGGGGGAACACTGAAGCTTTCTTT. Its protein is CASSLYALRGGNTEAFF.

The J gene is TRBJ1-1, the V gene TRBV20-1; maybe TRBD1 (5 bases). V shed 5 bases and J shed 6 bases, with 16 bases lying between them. Germline loops: CDR1 DFQATT, CDR2 SNEGSKA (reference sequence). This CDR3 contains 13 residues. CDR3 sequence reads: CSAPGRRGAEAFF. CDR3 sequence (DNA): TGCAGTGCTCCGGGGCGTCGGGGTGCTGAAGCTTTCTTT.

This clonotype was picked up a small number of times. The V call is TRBV5-1, the J call TRBJ2-7; TRBD2 is a possible D gene (6 bases). Germline V lookup: CDR1 SGHRS, CDR2 YFSETQ. This CDR3 spans 17 amino acids. Trimming removed 4 bases at V and 2 bases at J, with 22 bases between. The CDR3 sequence is CASSLRLLAGRTYEQYF. The CDR3 DNA follows: TGCGCCAGCAGCCTGAGACTACTAGCTGGGAGAACCTACGAGCAGTACTTC.

In this sample, this clonotype turned up a few times. The chain joins TRBV20-1 to TRBJ2-7, with unresolved D. Trimming removed 3 bases at V and 0 bases at J, with 12 bases between. From germline, CDR1 is DFQATT and CDR2 SNEGSKA (reference sequence). The CDR3 is 14 residues long. The DNA for the CDR3 is TGCAGTGCTAGTTCGGCGCCGAGCTCCTACGAGCAGTACTTC. Translating it yields CSASSAPSSYEQYF.

V and J are TRBV7-9 and TRBJ1-1; 9 bases are shared with TRBD1. CDR3 length equals 17 residues. The junction had 12 bases not matched to a gene; V was cut back by 2 bases and J by 5 bases. Germline values: CDR1 SEHNR, CDR2 FQNEAQ (reference sequence). The CDR3 loop reads CASSLRGTGWRGTEAFF. The CDR3 DNA reads TGTGCCAGCAGCTTACGGGGGACAGGGTGGAGAGGAACTGAAGCTTTCTTT. Variable domain in full (rest from reference TRBV7-9 and TRBJ1-1): DTGVSQNPRHKITKRGQNVTFRCDPISEHNRLYWYRQTLGQGPEFLTYFQNEAQLEKSRLLSDRFSAERPKGSFSTLEIQRTEQGDSAMYLCASSLRGTGWRGTEAFFGQGTRLTVV.

This clonotype was seen more than once but under ten times. The chain combines TRBV24-1 with TRBJ2-3; 15 bases line up with TRBD2. The V gene end was trimmed by 5 bases and the J gene end by 0 bases; junction bases not matched to a gene: 5. Germline V gene sequence: CDR1 KGHDR, CDR2 SFDVKD. The CDR3 runs to 18 residues. The CDR3 reads CATSALGLAGGSTDTQYF. The CDR3 DNA follows: TGTGCCACCAGTGCCCTTGGACTAGCGGGGGGGAGCACAGATACGCAGTATTTT.

This clonotype showed up many times. The gene calls are TRBV5-1 and TRBJ2-1; D gene uncertain. This CDR3 has 16 amino acids. The germline gives CDR1 SGHRS, CDR2 YFSETQ. With 0 bases removed from V and 3 bases from J, the gap between germline ends came to 13 bases. The CDR3 coding sequence is TGCGCCAGCAGCTTGGTTTCCTTGGGCCTCTACAATGAGCAGTTCTTC. Translation gives CASSLVSLGLYNEQFF. The variable domain in full, completed from reference TRBV5-1 and TRBJ2-1, reads KAGVTQTPRYLIKTRGQQVTLSCSPISGHRSVSWYQQTPGQGLQFLFEYFSETQRNKGNFPGRFSGRQFSNSRSEMNVSTLELGDSALYLCASSLVSLGLYNEQFFGPGTRLTVL.

The sample holds a few counts of this clonotype. The gene calls are TRBV4-1 and TRBJ2-4; D unclear. The CDR3 is 14 residues long. Germline V gene sequence: CDR1 MGHRA, CDR2 YSYEKL. The V end lost 0 bases, the J end lost 6 bases, and 9 bases lay between the germline ends. The CDR3 region is CASSQDLGLNIQYF. CDR3 in DNA: TGCGCCAGCAGCCAAGATCTGGGCCTAAACATTCAGTACTTC.

This chain connects TRBV20-1 to TRBJ1-5; a possible D gene is TRBD1 (5 bases). The CDR3 runs 15 residues. The V gene's germline CDR1 is DFQATT and CDR2 SNEGSKA (reference sequence). Trimming pared 2 bases from V and 7 bases from J, leaving 18 bases between. The CDR3 DNA follows: TGCAGTGCTAGAAGACAGACAACCCCGGGACAGCCCCAGCATTTT. It encodes CSARRQTTPGQPQHF.